This TCR beta chain appears in the sequencing data of a study of blood T cell repertoires in COVID-19. Study overall: Both acute and convalescent COVID-19 samples were obtained from the United States, Italy and Spain.

Germline CDR1 reads LNHDA; CDR2 reads SQIVND (reference sequence). The CDR3 has 18 residues. The V gene end was trimmed by 3 bases and the J gene end by 3 bases; junction bases not matched to a gene: 11. Per the original methods: Estimation of nucleated cell counts was performed using reference gene primer amplification. Produced via immunoSEQ multiplex PCR; TCRdb's table is partial and in-frame only. The V and J calls and clone size come from that table; D and trimming were worked out from the DNA. The sample lists under 200,000 clones; 88% were seen once. The sequencing input was peripheral blood. The TCR sequence derives from a man in his forties with active or convalescent COVID-19. The chain combines TRBV19 with TRBJ2-2, with TRBD2 identical over 9 bases. The CDR3 DNA reads TGTGCCAGTAGTATTACGAGGCTAGCGGGATTTCACACCGGGGAGCTGTTTTTT. Amino acid sequence: CASSITRLAGFHTGELFF. The whole variable domain, filled in from reference TRBV19 and TRBJ2-2, reads DGGITQSPKYLFRKEGQNVTLSCEQNLNHDAMYWYRQDPGQGLRLIYYSQIVNDFQKGDIAEGYSVSREKKESFPLTVTSAQKNPTAFYLCASSITRLAGFHTGELFFGEGSRLTVL.